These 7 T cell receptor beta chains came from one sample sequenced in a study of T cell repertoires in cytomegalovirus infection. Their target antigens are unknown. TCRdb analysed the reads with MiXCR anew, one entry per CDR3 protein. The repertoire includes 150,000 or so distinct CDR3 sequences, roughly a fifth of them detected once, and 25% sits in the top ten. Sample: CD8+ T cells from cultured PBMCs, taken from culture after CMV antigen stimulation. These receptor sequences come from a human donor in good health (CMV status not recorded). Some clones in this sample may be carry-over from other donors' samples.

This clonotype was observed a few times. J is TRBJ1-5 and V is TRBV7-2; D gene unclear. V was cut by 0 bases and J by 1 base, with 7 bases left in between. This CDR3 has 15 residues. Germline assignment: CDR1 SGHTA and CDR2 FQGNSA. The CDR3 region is CASSLASDSNQPQHF. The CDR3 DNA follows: TGTGCCAGCAGCTTAGCGTCAGACAGCAATCAGCCCCAGCATTTT.

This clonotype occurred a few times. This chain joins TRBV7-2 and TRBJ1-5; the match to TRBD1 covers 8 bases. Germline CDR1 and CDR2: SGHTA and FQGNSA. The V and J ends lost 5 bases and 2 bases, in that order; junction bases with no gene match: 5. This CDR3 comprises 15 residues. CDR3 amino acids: CASSPLDRGNQPQHF. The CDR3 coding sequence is TGTGCCAGCAGCCCCCTGGACAGGGGCAATCAGCCCCAGCATTTT.

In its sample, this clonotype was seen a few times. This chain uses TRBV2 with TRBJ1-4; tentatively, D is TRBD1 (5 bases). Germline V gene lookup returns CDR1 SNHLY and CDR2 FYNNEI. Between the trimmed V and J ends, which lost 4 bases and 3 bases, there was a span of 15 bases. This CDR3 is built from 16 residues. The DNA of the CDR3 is TGTGCCAGCAGTGGGGGCAGGGCAGCCTCTAATGAAAAACTGTTTTTT. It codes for CASSGGRAASNEKLFF. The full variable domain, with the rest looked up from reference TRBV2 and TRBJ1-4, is EPEVTQTPSHQVTQMGQEVILRCVPISNHLYFYWYRQILGQKVEFLVSFYNNEISEKSEIFDDQFSVERPDGSNFTLKIRSTKLEDSAMYFCASSGGRAASNEKLFFGSGTQLSVL.

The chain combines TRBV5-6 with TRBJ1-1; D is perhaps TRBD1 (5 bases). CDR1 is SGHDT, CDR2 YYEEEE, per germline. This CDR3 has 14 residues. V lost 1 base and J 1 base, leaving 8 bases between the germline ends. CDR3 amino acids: CASSLKRGNTEAFF. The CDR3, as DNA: TGTGCCAGCAGCTTGAAAAGGGGGAACACTGAAGCTTTCTTT.

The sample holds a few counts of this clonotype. The CDR3, as DNA: TGTGCCAGCAGCCAAGAATGGGGGCTTGGCACTGAAGCTTTCTTT. This encodes CASSQEWGLGTEAFF. The chain links TRBV14 to TRBJ1-1, with D tentatively TRBD1 (6 bases). CDR3 length: 15 amino acids. The V end lost 0 bases, the J end lost 4 bases, and 12 bases lay between the germline ends. Germline V lookup: CDR1 SGHDN, CDR2 FVKESK.

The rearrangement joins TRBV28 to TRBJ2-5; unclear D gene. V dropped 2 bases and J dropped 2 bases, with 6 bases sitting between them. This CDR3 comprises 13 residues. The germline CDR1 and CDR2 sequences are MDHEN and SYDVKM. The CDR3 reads CASSLKFQETQYF. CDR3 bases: TGTGCCAGCAGTTTAAAGTTTCAAGAGACCCAGTACTTC.

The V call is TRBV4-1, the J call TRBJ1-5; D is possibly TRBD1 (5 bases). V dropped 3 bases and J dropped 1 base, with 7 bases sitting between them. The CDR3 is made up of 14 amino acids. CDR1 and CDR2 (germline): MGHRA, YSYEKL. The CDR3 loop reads CASSQGPSNQPQHF. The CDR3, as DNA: TGCGCCAGCAGCCAGGGACCGAGCAATCAGCCCCAGCATTTT.